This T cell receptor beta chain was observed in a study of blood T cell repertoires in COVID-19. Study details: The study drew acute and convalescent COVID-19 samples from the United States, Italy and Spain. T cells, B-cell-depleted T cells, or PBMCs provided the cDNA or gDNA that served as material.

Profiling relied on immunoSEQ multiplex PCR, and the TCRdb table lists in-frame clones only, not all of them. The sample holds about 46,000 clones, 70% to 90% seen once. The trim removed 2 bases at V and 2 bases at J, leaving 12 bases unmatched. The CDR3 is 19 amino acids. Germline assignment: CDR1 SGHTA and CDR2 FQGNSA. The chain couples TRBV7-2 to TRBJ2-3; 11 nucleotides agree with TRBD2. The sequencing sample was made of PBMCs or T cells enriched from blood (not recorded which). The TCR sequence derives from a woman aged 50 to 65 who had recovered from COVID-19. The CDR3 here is CASSLKPRTSGLYTDTQYF. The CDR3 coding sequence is TGTGCCAGCAGCTTAAAGCCCCGGACTAGCGGGCTTTACACAGATACGCAGTATTTT.